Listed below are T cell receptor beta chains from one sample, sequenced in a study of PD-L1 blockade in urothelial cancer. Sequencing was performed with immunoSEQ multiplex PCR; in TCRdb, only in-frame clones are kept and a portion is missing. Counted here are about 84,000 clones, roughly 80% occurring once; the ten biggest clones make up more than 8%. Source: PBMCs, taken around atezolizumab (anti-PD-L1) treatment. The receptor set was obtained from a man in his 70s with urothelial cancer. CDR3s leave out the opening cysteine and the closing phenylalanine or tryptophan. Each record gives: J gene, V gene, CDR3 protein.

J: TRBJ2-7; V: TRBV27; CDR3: ASSPAGTRRYEQY
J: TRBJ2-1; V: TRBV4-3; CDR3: ASSQTVQARQPGNEQF
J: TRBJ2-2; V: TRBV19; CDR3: ASSGAGGARTGELF
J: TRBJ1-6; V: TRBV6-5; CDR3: ASSYSGRPYNSPLH
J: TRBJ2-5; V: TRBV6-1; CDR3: ASSPGLKETQY
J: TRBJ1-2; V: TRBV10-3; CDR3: AISLTGGNYGYT
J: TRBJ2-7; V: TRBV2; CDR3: AGNRDNLREQY
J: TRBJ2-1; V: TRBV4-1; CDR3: ASSQAARQPYNEQF
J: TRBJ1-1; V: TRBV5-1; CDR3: ASSARTANTEAF
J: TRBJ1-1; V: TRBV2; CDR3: ASTHRRDRGGDDTEAF